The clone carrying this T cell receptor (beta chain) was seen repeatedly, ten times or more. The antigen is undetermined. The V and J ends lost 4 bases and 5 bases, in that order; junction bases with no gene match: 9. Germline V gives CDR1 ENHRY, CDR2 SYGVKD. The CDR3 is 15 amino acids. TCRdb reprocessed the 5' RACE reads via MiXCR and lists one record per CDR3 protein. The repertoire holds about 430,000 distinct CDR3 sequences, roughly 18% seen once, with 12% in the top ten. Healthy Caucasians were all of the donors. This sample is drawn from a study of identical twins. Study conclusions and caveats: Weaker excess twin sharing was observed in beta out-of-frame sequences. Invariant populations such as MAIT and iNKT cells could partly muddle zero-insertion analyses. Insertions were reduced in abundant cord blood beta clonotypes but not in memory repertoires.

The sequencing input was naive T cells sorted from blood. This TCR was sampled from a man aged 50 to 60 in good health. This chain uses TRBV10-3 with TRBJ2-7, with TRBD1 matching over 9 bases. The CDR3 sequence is CAISAPGTGQNEQYF. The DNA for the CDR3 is TGTGCCATCAGTGCCCCCGGGACAGGGCAAAACGAGCAGTACTTC.